This T cell receptor beta chain was captured in a study of CD8+CD57+ T cells in acquired aplastic anemia. Looking at the study overall: Yields of DNA that came from sorted CD4+ and CD8+ cells averaged about 3.3 ug. General observations from the study: Found in both controls and patients were some 30 CD8+ CDR3 sequences.

Worth noting for this clonotype: Its antigen is currently unknown. Germline is not matched at one junction end, which may reflect a read error.

Germline CDR1 and CDR2: SEHNR and FQNEAQ (reference sequence). This CDR3 contains 12 residues. Sequenced patients had shown CD8+CD57+ cell expansion by flow cytometry. At blood sampling, none of the patients had yet received therapy. Profiling of TCR beta VDJ combinations and CDR3 sequences used genomic DNA as template. A single record per CDR3 protein comes from TCRdb applying MiXCR to the reads. The sample consists of around 250,000 distinct CDR3 sequences, approximately 80% of them appearing once. The rearrangement uses TRBV7-9 and TRBJ2-2; a weak D match, TRBD2 (5 bases). Sequences were obtained from sorted CD4+, CD8+, or CD8+CD57+ T cells (not recorded which) from PBMCs. The source of this sequence is a human donor with aplastic anemia. CDR3 residues: CASSLAPSERSF. CDR3 nucleotide sequence: TGTGCCAGCAGCTTAGCGCCCAGCGAGCGGTCTTTC.